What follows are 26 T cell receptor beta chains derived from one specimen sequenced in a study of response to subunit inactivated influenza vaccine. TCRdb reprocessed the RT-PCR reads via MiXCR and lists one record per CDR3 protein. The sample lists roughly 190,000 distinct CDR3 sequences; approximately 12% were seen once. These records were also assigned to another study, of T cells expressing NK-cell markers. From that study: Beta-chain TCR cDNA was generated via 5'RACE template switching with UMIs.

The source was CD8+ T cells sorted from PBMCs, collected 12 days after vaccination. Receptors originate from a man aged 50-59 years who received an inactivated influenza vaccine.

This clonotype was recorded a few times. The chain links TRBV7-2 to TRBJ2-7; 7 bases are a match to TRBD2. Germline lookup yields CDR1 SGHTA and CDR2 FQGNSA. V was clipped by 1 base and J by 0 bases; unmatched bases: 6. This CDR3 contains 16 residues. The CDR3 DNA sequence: TGTGCCAGCAGCTTAGATTGGCGGGAGAGCTCCTACGAGCAGTACTTC. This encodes CASSLDWRESSYEQYF.

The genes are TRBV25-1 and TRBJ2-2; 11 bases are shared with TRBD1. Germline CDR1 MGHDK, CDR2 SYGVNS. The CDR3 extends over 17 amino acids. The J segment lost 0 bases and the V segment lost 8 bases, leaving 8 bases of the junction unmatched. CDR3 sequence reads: CASEDWTGGTNTGELFF. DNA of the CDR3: TGTGCCAGCGAGGACTGGACAGGGGGCACGAACACCGGGGAGCTGTTTTTT. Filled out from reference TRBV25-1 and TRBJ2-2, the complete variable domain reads EADIYQTPRYLVIGTGKKITLECSQTMGHDKMYWYQQDPGMELHLIHYSYGVNSTEKGDLSSESTVSRIRTEHFPLTLESARPSHTSQYLCASEDWTGGTNTGELFFGEGSRLTVL.

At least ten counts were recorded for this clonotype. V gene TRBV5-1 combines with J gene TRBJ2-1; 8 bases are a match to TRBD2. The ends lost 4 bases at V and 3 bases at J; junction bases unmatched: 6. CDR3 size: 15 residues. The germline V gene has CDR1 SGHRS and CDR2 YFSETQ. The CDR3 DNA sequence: TGCGCCAGCAGCGGCCCCGGGACTAGCTACAATGAGCAGTTCTTC. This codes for CASSGPGTSYNEQFF.

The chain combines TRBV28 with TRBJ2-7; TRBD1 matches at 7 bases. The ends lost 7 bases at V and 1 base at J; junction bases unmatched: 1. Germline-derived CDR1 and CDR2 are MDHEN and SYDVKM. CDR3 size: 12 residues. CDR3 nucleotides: TGTGCCAGCACCAGGGGGTCCTACGAGCAGTACTTC. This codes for CASTRGSYEQYF.

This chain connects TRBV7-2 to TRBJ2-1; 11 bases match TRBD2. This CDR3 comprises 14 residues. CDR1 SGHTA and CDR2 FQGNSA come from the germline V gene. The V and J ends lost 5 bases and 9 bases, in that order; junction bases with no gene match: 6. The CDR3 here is CASSVLAGGFEQFF. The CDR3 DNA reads TGTGCCAGCAGCGTGTTAGCGGGAGGGTTTGAGCAGTTCTTC.

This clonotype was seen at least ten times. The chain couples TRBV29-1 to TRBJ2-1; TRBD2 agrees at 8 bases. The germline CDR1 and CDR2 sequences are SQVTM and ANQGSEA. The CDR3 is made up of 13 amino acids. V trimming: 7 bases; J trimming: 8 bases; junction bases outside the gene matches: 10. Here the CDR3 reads CSARPSSGHEQFF. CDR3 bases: TGCAGCGCCAGGCCTTCTAGCGGGCATGAGCAGTTCTTC.

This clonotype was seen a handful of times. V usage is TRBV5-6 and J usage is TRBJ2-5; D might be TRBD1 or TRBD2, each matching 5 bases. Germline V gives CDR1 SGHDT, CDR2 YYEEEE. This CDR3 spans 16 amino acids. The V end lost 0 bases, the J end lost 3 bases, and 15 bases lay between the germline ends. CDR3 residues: CASSLAGAYRKETQYF. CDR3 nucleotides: TGTGCCAGCAGCTTGGCCGGGGCCTATCGAAAAGAGACCCAGTACTTC. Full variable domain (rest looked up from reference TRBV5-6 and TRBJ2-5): DAGVTQSPTHLIKTRGQQVTLRCSPKSGHDTVSWYQQALGQGPQFIFQYYEEEERQRGNFPDRFSGHQFPNYSSELNVNALLLGDSALYLCASSLAGAYRKETQYFGPGTRLLVL.

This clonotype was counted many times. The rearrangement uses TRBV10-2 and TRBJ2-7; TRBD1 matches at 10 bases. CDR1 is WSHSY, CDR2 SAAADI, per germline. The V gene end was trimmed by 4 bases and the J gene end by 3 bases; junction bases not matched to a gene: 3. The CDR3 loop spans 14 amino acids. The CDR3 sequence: CASSAGTGVYEQYF. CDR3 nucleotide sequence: TGCGCCAGCAGTGCCGGGACAGGGGTCTACGAGCAGTACTTC.

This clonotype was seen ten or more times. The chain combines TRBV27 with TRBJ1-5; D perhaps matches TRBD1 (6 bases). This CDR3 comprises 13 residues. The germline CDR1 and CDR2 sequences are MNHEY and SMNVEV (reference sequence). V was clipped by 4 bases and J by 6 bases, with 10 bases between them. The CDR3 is CASSWGPGQPQHF. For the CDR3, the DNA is TGTGCCAGCAGTTGGGGGCCCGGTCAGCCCCAGCATTTT.

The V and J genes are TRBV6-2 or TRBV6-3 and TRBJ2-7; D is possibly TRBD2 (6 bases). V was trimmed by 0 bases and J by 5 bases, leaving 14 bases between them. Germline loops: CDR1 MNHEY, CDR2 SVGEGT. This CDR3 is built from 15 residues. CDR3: CASSYSRDSRDEQYF. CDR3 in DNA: TGTGCCAGCAGTTACTCCCGGGACTCCCGGGACGAGCAGTACTTC.

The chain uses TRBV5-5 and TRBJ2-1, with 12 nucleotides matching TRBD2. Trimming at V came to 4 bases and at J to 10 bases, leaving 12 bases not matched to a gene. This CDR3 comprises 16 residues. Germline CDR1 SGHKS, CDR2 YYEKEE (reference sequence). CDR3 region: CASSPRQGLAGQEQFF. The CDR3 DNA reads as TGTGCCAGCAGCCCGCGACAGGGACTAGCGGGTCAAGAGCAGTTCTTC.

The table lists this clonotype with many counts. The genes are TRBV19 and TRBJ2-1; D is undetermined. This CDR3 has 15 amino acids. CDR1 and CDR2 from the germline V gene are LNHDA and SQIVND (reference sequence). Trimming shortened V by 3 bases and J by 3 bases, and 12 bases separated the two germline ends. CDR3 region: CASSMGWGNYNEQFF. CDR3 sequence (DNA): TGTGCCAGTAGTATGGGGTGGGGAAACTACAATGAGCAGTTCTTC.

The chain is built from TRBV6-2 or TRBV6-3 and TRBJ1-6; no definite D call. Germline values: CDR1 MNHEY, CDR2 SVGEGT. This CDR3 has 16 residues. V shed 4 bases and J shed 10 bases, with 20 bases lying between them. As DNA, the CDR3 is TGTGCCAGCAGTTTCGCGGACGGACGGCGGTTGTCACCCCTCCACTTT. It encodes CASSFADGRRLSPLHF.

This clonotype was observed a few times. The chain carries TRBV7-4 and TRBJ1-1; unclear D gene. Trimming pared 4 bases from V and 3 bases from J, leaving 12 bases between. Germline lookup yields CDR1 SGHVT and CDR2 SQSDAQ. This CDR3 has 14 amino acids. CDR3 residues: CASSSPAGDTEAFF. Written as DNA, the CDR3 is TGTGCCAGCAGCTCTCCCGCGGGTGACACTGAAGCTTTCTTT.

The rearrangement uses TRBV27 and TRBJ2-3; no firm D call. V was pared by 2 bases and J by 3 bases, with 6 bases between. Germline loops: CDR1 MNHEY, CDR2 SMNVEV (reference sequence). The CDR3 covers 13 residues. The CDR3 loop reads CASSLLETDTQYF. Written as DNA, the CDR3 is TGTGCCAGCAGTTTACTAGAGACAGATACGCAGTATTTT.

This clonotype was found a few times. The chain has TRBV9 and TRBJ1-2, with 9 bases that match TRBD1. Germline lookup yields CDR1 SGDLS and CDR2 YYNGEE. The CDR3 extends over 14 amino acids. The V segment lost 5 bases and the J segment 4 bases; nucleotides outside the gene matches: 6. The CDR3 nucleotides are TGTGCCAGCAGTCGACAGGGGGGGAGCTATGGCTACACCTTC. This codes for CASSRQGGSYGYTF.

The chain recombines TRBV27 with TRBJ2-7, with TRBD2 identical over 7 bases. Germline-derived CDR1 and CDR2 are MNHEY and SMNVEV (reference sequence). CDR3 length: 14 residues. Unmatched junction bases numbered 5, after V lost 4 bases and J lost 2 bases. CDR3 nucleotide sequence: TGTGCCAGCAGTTCGCTAGCGGAAACCTACGAGCAGTACTTC. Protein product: CASSSLAETYEQYF.

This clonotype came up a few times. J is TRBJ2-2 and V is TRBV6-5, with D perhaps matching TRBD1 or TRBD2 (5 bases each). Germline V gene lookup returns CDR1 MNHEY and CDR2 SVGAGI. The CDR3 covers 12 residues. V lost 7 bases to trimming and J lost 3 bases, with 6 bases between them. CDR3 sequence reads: CASMGDTGELFF. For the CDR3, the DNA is TGTGCCAGCATGGGGGACACCGGGGAGCTGTTTTTT.

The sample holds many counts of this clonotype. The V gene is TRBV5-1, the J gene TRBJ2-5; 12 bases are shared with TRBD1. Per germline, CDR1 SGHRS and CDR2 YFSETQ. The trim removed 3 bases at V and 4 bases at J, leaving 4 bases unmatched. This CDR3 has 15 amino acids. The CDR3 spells CASSSGQGAGETQYF. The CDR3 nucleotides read TGCGCCAGCAGCTCGGGACAGGGGGCAGGAGAGACCCAGTACTTC.

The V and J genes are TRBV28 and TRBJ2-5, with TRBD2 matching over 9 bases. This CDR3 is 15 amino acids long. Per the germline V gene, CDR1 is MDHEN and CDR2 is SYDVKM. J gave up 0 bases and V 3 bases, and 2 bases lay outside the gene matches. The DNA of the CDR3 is TGTGCCAGCAGTTTTGTAGCGGGGGACCAAGAGACCCAGTACTTC. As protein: CASSFVAGDQETQYF.

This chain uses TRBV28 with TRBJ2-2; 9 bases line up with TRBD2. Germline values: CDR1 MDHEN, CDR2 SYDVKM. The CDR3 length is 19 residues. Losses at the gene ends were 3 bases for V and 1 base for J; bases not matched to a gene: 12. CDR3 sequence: CASSFLRLGLALNTGELFF. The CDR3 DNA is TGTGCCAGCAGTTTCTTAAGATTAGGACTAGCGCTGAACACCGGGGAGCTGTTTTTT.

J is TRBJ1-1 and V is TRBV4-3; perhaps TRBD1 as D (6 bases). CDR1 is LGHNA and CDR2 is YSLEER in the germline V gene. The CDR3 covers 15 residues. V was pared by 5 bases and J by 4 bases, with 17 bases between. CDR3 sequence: CASSTQQGVSTEAFF. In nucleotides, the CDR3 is TGCGCCAGCAGCACCCAACAGGGAGTGAGCACTGAAGCTTTCTTT.

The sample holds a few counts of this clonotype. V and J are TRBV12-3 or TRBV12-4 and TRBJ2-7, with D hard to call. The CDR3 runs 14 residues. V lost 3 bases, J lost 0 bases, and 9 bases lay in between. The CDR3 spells CASSFGPYSYEQYF. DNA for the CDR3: TGTGCCAGCAGTTTCGGCCCGTACTCCTACGAGCAGTACTTC.

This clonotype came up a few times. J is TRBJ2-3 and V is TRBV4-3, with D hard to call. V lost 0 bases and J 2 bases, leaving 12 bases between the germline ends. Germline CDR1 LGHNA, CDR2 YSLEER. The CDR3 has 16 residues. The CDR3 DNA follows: TGCGCCAGCAGCCAAGATGTAGCCGGTCTCACAGATACGCAGTATTTT. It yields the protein CASSQDVAGLTDTQYF.

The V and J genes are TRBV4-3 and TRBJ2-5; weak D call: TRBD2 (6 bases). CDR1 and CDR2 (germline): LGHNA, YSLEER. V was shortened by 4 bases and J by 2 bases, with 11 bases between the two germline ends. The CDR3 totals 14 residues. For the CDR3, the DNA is TGCGCCAGCAGCCTTCGACTAGAGCAAGAGACCCAGTACTTC. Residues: CASSLRLEQETQYF.

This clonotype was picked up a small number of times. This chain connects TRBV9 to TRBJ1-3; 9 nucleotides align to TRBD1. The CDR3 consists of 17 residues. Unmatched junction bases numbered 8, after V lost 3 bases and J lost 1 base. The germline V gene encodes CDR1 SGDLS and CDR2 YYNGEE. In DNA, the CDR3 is TGTGCCAGCAGCGCCAACAGGGGGCGAGGGTCTGGAAACACCATATATTTT. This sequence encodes CASSANRGRGSGNTIYF.